This TCR beta chain originates from a study of T cell responses to AZD1222 COVID-19 vaccine. General study points: Vaccine-associated CD4 TCRs ranged over spike, dominating at 160-218 and 743-854. Repertoires were sampled only after the peak T cell response.

The CDR3 is made up of 13 amino acids. V dropped 3 bases and J dropped 3 bases, with 9 bases sitting between them. TCRdb's table, derived via immunoSEQ multiplex PCR, lists solely in-frame clones and lacks some. The sample lists 75,000 to 95,000 clones, approximately 89% seen once, with approximately 5% in the top ten. With respect to this clone: What it binds is unknown.

The material sequenced was peripheral blood, taken 28 days after the second AZD1222 dose. This receptor was identified in an adult who received the AZD1222 COVID-19 vaccine. The genes are TRBV12-3 or TRBV12-4 and TRBJ2-7; either TRBD1 or TRBD2 may fit D (5 bases each). For the CDR3, the DNA is TGTGCCAGCAGTTTCGGGGCGTTCTACGAGCAGTACTTC. Protein sequence: CASSFGAFYEQYF.